The clone carrying this TCR beta chain was counted many times. Its cognate antigen is unknown. TCRdb re-analysed the 5' RACE reads in MiXCR, keeping a single row per CDR3 protein. Among roughly 97,000 distinct CDR3 sequences listed, almost 8.5% were seen once. The data are from a study of CD8 T cells in ankylosing spondylitis. This CDR3 has 13 residues. In germline, CDR1 is DFQATT, CDR2 SNEGSKA (reference sequence). The germline V and J ends were trimmed by 3 bases and 3 bases, with 11 bases remaining between them. Study-wide results and limits: What seemed typical of ankylosing spondylitis blood was a TCR beta motif built from eight highly homologous variants.

The sequenced material came from blood, either unsorted or a sorted T cell fraction (not recorded which). The sequence was obtained from a male donor with ankylosing spondylitis or in good health (not recorded which). The rearrangement joins TRBV20-1 to TRBJ2-5; D may be TRBD2 (5 bases). CDR3 sequence (DNA): TGCAGTGCTAGTCGGGCGGGTAAAGAGACCCAGTACTTC. Translated, it gives CSASRAGKETQYF.